This TCR beta chain is from a study of blood T cell repertoires in COVID-19. About the study: Specimens from acute and convalescent COVID-19 originated in the United States, Italy and Spain.

Original processing methods: Estimation of nucleated cell counts relied on the amplification of reference gene primers. The data were produced by immunoSEQ multiplex PCR, yet TCRdb's version contains in-frame clones alone and is incomplete. That table supplies the V and J calls and clone size; D and trimming were determined from the DNA. The sample shows 250,000 to 350,000 clones, roughly 88% of them seen only once. From germline, CDR1 is SGHKS and CDR2 YYEKEE (reference sequence). Trimming cost V 2 bases and J 0 bases, with 6 bases left between them. The CDR3 loop spans 13 amino acids. Enrollment of patients from Seattle took place during active infection, with longitudinal follow-up.

J is TRBJ2-7 and V is TRBV5-5; D gene uncertain. The sequenced material came from peripheral blood. This clonotype originated in a woman aged 25 to 39 with COVID-19, enrolled during active disease. The CDR3 coding sequence is TGTGCCAGCAGCTTTAGTGCCTCCTACGAGCAGTACTTC. This encodes CASSFSASYEQYF.